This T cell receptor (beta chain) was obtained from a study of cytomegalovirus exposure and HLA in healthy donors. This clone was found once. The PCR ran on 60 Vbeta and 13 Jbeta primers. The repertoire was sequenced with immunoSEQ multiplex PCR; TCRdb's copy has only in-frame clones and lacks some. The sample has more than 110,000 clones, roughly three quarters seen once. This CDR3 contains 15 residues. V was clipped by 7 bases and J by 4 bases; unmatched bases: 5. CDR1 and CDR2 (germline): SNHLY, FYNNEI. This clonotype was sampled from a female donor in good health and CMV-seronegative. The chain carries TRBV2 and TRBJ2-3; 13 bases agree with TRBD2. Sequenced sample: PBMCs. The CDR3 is CASNILAGGPDTQYF. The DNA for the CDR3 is TGTGCCAGCAACATACTAGCGGGGGGGCCAGATACGCAGTATTTT.